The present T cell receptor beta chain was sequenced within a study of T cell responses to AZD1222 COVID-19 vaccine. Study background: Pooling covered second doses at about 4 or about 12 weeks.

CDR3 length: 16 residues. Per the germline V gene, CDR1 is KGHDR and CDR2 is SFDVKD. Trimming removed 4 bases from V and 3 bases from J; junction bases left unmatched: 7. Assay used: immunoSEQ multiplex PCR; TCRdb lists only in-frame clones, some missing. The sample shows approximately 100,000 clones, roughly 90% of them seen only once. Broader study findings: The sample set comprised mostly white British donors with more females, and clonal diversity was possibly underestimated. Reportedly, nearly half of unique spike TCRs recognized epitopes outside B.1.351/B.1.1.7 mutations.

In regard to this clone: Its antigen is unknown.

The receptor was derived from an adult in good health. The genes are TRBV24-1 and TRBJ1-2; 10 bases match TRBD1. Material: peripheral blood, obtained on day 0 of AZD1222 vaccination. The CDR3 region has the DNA TGTGCCACCAGTGACCCGGGACAGGGGATGGACTATGGCTACACCTTC. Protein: CATSDPGQGMDYGYTF.